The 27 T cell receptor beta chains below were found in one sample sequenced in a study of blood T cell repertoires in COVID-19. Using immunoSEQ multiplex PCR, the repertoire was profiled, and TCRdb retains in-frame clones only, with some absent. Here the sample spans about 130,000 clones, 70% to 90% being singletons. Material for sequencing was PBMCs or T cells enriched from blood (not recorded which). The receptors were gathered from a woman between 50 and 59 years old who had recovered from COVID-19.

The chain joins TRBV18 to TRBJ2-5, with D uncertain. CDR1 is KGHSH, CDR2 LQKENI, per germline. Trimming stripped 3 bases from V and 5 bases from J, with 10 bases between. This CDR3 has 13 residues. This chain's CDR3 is CASSPQPGETQYF. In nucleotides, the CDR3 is TGTGCCAGCTCACCGCAACCCGGGGAGACCCAGTACTTC.

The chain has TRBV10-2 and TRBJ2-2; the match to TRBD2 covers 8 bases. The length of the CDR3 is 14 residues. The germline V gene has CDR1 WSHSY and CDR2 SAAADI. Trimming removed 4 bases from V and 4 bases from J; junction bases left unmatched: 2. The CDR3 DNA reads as TGCGCCAGCAGTGCCGCGGGAGGCACCGGGGAGCTGTTTTTT. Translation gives CASSAAGGTGELFF.

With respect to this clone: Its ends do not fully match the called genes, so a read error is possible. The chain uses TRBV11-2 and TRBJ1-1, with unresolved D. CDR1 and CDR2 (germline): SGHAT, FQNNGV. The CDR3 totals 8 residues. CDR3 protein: CASSPLYF. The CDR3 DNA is TGTGCCAGCAGCCCCCTTTACTTT.

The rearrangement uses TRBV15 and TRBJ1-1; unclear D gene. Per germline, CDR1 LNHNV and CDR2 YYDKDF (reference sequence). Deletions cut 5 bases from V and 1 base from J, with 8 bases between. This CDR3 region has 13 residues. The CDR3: CATSPGRNTEAFF. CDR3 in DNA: TGTGCCACCAGCCCTGGGCGGAACACTGAAGCTTTCTTT.

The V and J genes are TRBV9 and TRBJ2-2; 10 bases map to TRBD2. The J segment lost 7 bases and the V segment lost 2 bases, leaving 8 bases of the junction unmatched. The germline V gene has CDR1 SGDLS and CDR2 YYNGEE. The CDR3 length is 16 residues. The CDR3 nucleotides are TGTGCCAGCAGCGTGGTGGCTAGCGGGGGTATCGGGGAGCTGTTTTTT. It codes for CASSVVASGGIGELFF.

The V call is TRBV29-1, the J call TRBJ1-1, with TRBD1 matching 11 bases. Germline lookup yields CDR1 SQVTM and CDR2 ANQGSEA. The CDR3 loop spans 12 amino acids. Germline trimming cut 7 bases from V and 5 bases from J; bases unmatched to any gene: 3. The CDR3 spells CSADRGRTEAFF. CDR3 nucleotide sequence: TGCAGCGCGGACAGGGGGCGGACTGAAGCTTTCTTT.

The CDR3 nucleotides are TGTGCCAGCAGCCTAACAAATAATATAGGGGTCTTCGGCTACACCTTC. This sequence encodes CASSLTNNIGVFGYTF. The chain couples TRBV3-1 (or the pseudogene TRBV3-2) to TRBJ1-2; possible D gene TRBD1, 5 bases. Trimming removed 4 bases from V and 8 bases from J, with 23 bases in between. The CDR3 runs to 16 residues. Germline-derived CDR1 and CDR2 are LGHDT and YNNKEL (reference sequence).

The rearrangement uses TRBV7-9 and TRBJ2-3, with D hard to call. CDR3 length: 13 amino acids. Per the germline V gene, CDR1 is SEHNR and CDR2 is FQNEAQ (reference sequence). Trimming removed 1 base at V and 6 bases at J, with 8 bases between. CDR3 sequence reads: CASSLVPRDTQYF. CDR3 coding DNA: TGTGCCAGCAGCTTAGTTCCCAGGGATACGCAGTATTTT. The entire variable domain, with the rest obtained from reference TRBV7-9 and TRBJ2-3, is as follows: DTGVSQNPRHKITKRGQNVTFRCDPISEHNRLYWYRQTLGQGPEFLTYFQNEAQLEKSRLLSDRFSAERPKGSFSTLEIQRTEQGDSAMYLCASSLVPRDTQYFGPGTRLTVL.

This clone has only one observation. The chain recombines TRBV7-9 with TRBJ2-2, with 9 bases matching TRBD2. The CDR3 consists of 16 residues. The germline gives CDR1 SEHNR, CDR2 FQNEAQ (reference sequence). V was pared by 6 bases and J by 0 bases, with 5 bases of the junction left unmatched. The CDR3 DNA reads TGTGCCAGCAGTGGTCAGCGGGGGGCGAACACCGGGGAGCTGTTTTTT. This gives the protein CASSGQRGANTGELFF.

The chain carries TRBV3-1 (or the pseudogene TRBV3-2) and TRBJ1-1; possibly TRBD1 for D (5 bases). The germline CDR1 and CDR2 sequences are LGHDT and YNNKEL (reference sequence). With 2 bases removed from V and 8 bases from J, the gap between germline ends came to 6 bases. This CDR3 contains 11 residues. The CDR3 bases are TGTGCCAGCAGCCAAAGACAGGAAGCTTTCTTT. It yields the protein CASSQRQEAFF.

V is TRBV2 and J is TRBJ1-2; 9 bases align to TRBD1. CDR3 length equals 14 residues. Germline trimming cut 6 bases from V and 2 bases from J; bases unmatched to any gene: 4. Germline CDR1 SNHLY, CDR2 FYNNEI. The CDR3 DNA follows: TGTGCCAGCAGGCCCGGACAGGGGAACTATGGCTACACCTTC. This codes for CASRPGQGNYGYTF.

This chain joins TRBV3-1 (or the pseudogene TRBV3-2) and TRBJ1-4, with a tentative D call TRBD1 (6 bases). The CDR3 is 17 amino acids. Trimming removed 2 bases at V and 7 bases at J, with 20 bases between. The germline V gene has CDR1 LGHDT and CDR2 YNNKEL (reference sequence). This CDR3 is CASSQNPAGVLGEKLFF. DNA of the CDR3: TGTGCCAGCAGCCAAAACCCGGCAGGGGTTCTCGGTGAAAAACTGTTTTTT.

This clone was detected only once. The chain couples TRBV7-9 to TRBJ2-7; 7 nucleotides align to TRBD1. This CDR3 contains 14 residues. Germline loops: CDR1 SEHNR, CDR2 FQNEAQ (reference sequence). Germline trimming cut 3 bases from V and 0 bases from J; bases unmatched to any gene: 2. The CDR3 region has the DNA TGTGCCAGCAGCTTGGACAGGACCTCCTACGAGCAGTACTTC. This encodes CASSLDRTSYEQYF.

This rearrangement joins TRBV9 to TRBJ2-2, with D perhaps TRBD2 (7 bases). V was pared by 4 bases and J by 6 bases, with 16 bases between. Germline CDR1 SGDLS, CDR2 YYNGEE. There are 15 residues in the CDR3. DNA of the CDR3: TGTGCCAGCAGCCCCCTGCAGGGGAGGGCCGGGGAGCTGTTTTTT. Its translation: CASSPLQGRAGELFF.

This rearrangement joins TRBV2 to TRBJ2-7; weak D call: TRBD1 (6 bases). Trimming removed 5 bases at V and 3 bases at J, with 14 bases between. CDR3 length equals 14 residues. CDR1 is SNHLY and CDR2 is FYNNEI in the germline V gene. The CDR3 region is CASSPTGHIYEQYF. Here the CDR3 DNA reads TGTGCCAGCAGTCCCACGGGACACATCTACGAGCAGTACTTC.

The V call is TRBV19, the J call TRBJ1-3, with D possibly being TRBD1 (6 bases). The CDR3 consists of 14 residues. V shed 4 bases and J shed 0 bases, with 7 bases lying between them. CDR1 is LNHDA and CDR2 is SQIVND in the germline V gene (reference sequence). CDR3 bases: TGTGCCAGTAGTAACAGGGACTCTGGAAACACCATATATTTT. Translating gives CASSNRDSGNTIYF.

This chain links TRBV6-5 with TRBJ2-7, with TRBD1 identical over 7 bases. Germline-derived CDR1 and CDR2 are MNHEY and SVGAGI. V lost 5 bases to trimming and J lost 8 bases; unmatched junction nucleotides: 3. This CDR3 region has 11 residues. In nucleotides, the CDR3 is TGTGCCAGCAGTCTACAGGGGAAGCAGTACTTC. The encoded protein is CASSLQGKQYF.

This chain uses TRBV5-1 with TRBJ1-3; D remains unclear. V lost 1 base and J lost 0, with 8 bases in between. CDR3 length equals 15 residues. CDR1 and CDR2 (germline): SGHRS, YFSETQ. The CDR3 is CASSLSGYSGNTIYF. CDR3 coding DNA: TGCGCCAGCAGCTTGTCGGGATACTCTGGAAACACCATATATTTT.

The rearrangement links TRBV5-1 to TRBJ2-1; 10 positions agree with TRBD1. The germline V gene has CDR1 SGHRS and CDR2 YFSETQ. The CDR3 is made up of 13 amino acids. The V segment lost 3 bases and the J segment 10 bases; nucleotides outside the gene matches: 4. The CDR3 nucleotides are TGCGCCAGCAGCTGGGACAGGGGAGGCGAGCAGTTCTTC. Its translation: CASSWDRGGEQFF.

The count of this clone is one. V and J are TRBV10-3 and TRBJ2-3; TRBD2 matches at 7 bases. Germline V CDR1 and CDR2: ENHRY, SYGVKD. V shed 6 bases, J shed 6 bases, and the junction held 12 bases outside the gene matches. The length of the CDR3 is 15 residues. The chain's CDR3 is CAISRSGLGEDTQYF. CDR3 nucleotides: TGTGCCATCAGCCGTAGCGGGTTGGGCGAGGATACGCAGTATTTT.

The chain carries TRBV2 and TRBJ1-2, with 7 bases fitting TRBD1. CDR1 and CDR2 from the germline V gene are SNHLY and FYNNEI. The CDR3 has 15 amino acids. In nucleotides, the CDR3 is TGTGCACCGCCAAGACTGACAGGGAATAACTATGGCTACACCTTC. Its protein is CAPPRLTGNNYGYTF.

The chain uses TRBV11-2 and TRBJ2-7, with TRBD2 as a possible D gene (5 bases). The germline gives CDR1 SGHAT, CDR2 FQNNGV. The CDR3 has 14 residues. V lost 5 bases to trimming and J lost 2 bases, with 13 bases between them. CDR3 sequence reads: CASSLGGPPYEQYF. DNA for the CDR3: TGTGCCAGCAGCCTCGGCGGGCCCCCCTACGAGCAGTACTTC.

CDR3 sequence: CASSPRAGEKLFF. The CDR3 DNA reads TGTGCCAGCAGCCCCCGGGCGGGTGAAAAACTGTTTTTT. V gene TRBV7-8 combines with J gene TRBJ1-4; D is uncertain. This CDR3 spans 13 amino acids. In germline, CDR1 is SGHVS, CDR2 FQNEAQ. Trimming took off 5 bases at V and 7 bases at J, with 11 bases between the two ends.

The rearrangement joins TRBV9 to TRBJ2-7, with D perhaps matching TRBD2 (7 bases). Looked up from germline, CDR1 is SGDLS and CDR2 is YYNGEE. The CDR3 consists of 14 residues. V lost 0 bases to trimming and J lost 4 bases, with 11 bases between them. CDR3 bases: TGTGCCAGCAGCGTAGAGGGGGGGCTTTACGAGCAGTACTTC. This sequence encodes CASSVEGGLYEQYF.

DNA for the CDR3: TGTGCCAGCAGTTACACGGGGGGGAACACCGGGGAGCTGTTTTTT. Translating it yields CASSYTGGNTGELFF. The chain recombines TRBV6-5 with TRBJ2-2; 7 bases fit TRBD2. The V gene end was trimmed by 2 bases and the J gene end by 1 base; junction bases not matched to a gene: 1. Germline CDR1 MNHEY, CDR2 SVGAGI. The CDR3 is 15 residues long.

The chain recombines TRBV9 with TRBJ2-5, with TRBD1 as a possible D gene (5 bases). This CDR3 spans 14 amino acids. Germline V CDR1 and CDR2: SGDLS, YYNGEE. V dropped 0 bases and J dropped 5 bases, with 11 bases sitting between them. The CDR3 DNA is TGTGCCAGCAGCGTAGCTAGGGGAATGGAGACCCAGTACTTC. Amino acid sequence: CASSVARGMETQYF.

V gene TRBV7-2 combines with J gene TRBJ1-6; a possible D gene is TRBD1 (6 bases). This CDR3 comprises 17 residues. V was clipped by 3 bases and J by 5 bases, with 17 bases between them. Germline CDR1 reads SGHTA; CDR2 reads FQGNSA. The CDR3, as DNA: TGTGCCAGCAGCTTCAACGCCCCGGGACAACATAATTCACCCCTCCACTTT. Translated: CASSFNAPGQHNSPLHF.